A selection of T cell receptor beta chains follows, all from one sample in a study of response to subunit inactivated influenza vaccine. From the RT-PCR reads, TCRdb called clonotypes with MiXCR, one entry per CDR3 protein. This table has about 540,000 distinct CDR3 sequences, around a quarter appearing once. The same sample was also studied in work on T cells expressing NK-cell markers.

Sequenced material: CD4+ T cells sorted from PBMCs, taken 11 to 12 days after vaccination. These receptors all come from a man between 45 and 60 years old who received an inactivated influenza vaccine. Both conserved end residues are part of each CDR3. D genes are given only for firm matches. Clone size is not always given. Where it is, it says once, few, many or a class for expanded clones.

>TRBJ2-3|TRBV28|TRBD2|few
CASSSGTSGHSTDTQYF
TGTGCCAGCAGTAGCGGGACTAGCGGGCATAGCACAGATACGCAGTATTTT
>TRBJ1-3|TRBV18|NA|NA
CASSPPGAGFSGNTIYF
TGTGCCAGCTCACCCCCAGGGGCCGGATTCTCTGGAAACACCATATATTTT
>TRBJ2-1|TRBV10-3|NA|NA
CAISSGGGAVYNEQFF
TGTGCCATCAGCTCAGGTGGGGGGGCCGTCTACAATGAGCAGTTCTTC
>TRBJ1-2|TRBV5-1|NA|many
CASGNRDGYTF
TGCGCCAGCGGGAACAGGGACGGCTACACCTTC
>TRBJ1-2|TRBV28|NA|NA
CASSPGTPTDYGYTF
TGTGCCAGCAGTCCGGGGACACCAACGGACTATGGCTACACCTTC
>TRBJ2-7|TRBV30|NA|NA
CAWVSSARASYEQYF
TGTGCCTGGGTTTCTAGCGCGAGAGCTTCCTACGAGCAGTACTTC
>TRBJ1-1|TRBV4-3|NA|NA
CASSQDRLTEAFF
TGCGCCAGCAGCCAAGACCGCCTCACTGAAGCTTTCTTT
>TRBJ2-3|TRBV20-1|TRBD2|few
CSARFTGGPDTQYF
TGCAGTGCTAGGTTCACGGGAGGACCAGATACGCAGTATTTT
>TRBJ2-3|TRBV29-1|NA|NA
CSVGRPLTDTQYF
TGCAGCGTTGGGCGACCGCTCACAGATACGCAGTATTTT
>TRBJ2-1|TRBV11-3|TRBD2|few
CASSGGRDHYNEQFF
TGTGCCAGCAGCGGGGGGAGGGACCACTACAATGAGCAGTTCTTC
>TRBJ2-2|TRBV4-1|NA|NA
CASSQPTSLSGELFF
TGCGCCAGCAGCCAACCTACTAGTTTAAGTGGGGAGCTGTTTTTT
>TRBJ2-2|TRBV4-2|TRBD2|few
CASSFNSGGNTGELFF
TGTGCCAGCAGCTTCAACTCGGGGGGGAACACCGGGGAGCTGTTTTTT
>TRBJ2-3|TRBV29-1|TRBD1|many
CSVGQGASTQYF
TGCAGCGTAGGACAGGGGGCAAGTACGCAGTATTTT
>TRBJ1-5|TRBV2|NA|few
CASSRYVGQPQHF
TGTGCCAGCAGTCGGTATGTAGGACAGCCCCAGCATTTT
>TRBJ1-4|TRBV29-1|NA|once
CSVVETARGEKLFF
TGCAGCGTAGTCGAGACAGCCCGGGGCGAAAAACTGTTTTTT
>TRBJ2-1|TRBV28|NA|many
CASSPDLTGTEQFF
TGTGCCAGCAGTCCCGACCTAACAGGGACCGAGCAGTTCTTC
>TRBJ1-6|TRBV7-2|NA|few
CASSSRGDYSPLHF
TGTGCCAGCAGCTCCAGAGGGGATTATTCACCCCTCCACTTT
>TRBJ1-6|TRBV7-9|NA|NA
CASSPGASYNSPLHF
TGTGCCAGCAGCCCAGGGGCCTCCTATAATTCACCCCTCCACTTT
>TRBJ2-5|TRBV12-3/TRBV12-4|TRBD1|many
CASSIRQGLGSAPSTRRQETQYF
TGTGCCAGCAGTATAAGACAGGGGTTAGGTTCGGCCCCCTCGACACGGAGACAAGAGACCCAGTACTTC
>TRBJ2-7|TRBV7-2|NA|NA
CASSSQATSYEQYF
TGTGCCAGCAGCTCACAAGCGACGTCCTACGAGCAGTACTTC
>TRBJ1-5|TRBV12-5|NA|few
CASGQGIGPQHF
TGTGCTAGTGGACAGGGTATAGGTCCCCAGCATTTT
>TRBJ2-7|TRBV20-1|NA|NA
CSADPNISYEQYF
TGCAGTGCTGACCCCAATATATCCTACGAGCAGTACTTC
>TRBJ1-1|TRBV18|NA|once
CASSPETAAPNTEAFF
TGTGCCAGCTCACCCGAGACAGCGGCCCCGAACACTGAAGCTTTCTTT
>TRBJ2-1|TRBV28|TRBD1|NA
CASSVLQGFLTF
TGTGCCAGCAGTGTATTACAGGGGTTCCTCACCTTC
>TRBJ1-6|TRBV2|NA|many
CASSEALLTGSNNSPLHF
TGTGCCAGCAGTGAAGCGCTTCTGACAGGCTCAAATAATTCACCCCTCCACTTT
>TRBJ2-5|TRBV6-6|NA|NA
CASSHRGGETQYF
TGTGCCAGCAGTCACAGGGGGGGGGAGACCCAGTACTTC
>TRBJ1-4|TRBV11-2|NA|NA
CASSLAPPGVTNEKLFF
TGTGCCAGCAGCTTAGCCCCCCCCGGGGTAACAAATGAAAAACTGTTTTTT
>TRBJ1-1|TRBV5-1|NA|NA
CASSLNPRTEAFF
TGCGCCAGCAGCTTAAATCCGAGAACTGAAGCTTTCTTT
>TRBJ2-4|TRBV28|TRBD2|NA
CATFGGVAKNIQYF
TGTGCCACCTTCGGGGGGGTAGCCAAAAACATTCAGTACTTC
>TRBJ1-6|TRBV21-1|NA|NA
CASSQTGADNSPLHF
TGTGCCAGCAGCCAAACAGGGGCAGATAATTCACCCCTCCACTTT
>TRBJ2-3|TRBV11-2|TRBD2|few
CASSLRRTSGARTDTQYF
TGTGCCAGCAGCTTGAGACGGACTAGCGGGGCTCGCACAGATACGCAGTATTTT
>TRBJ2-5|TRBV7-9|NA|many
CASSLGTDQETQYF
TGTGCCAGCAGCTTAGGAACAGACCAAGAGACCCAGTACTTC
>TRBJ2-2|TRBV4-3|TRBD1|few
CASSHPDRETGELFF
TGCGCCAGCAGCCATCCGGACAGGGAAACCGGGGAGCTGTTTTTT
>TRBJ1-5|TRBV12-3/TRBV12-4|TRBD1|NA
CASSPDRDHQPQHF
TGTGCCAGCAGTCCAGACAGGGACCATCAGCCCCAGCATTTT
>TRBJ2-7|TRBV7-8|NA|NA
CATNSLGSDYEQYF
TGTGCCACCAATTCACTGGGCAGCGACTACGAGCAGTACTTC
>TRBJ2-3|TRBV5-1|NA|NA
CASSLDTGDTQYF
TGCGCCAGCAGCCTTGATACGGGGGATACGCAGTATTTT
>TRBJ1-1|TRBV7-9|NA|NA
CASSPEWGKTEAFF
TGTGCCAGCAGCCCTGAATGGGGGAAGACTGAAGCTTTCTTT
>TRBJ2-1|TRBV28|TRBD2|NA
CASRTTLAESYNEQFF
TGTGCCAGCAGAACCACCCTAGCGGAGTCCTACAATGAGCAGTTCTTC
>TRBJ2-3|TRBV2|TRBD2|few
CASSEELAETDTQYF
TGTGCCAGCAGTGAAGAACTAGCGGAAACAGATACGCAGTATTTT
>TRBJ2-1|TRBV29-1|TRBD2|NA
CSVEPLAGINNEQFF
TGCAGCGTTGAACCTCTAGCGGGAATTAACAATGAGCAGTTCTTC
>TRBJ2-1|TRBV5-1|NA|few
CASSAGGSSYNEQFF
TGCGCCAGCAGCGCTGGGGGGTCCTCCTACAATGAGCAGTTCTTC
>TRBJ2-4|TRBV20-1|TRBD2|many
CSASQREGKNIQYF
TGCAGTGCTAGTCAGCGGGAGGGAAAAAACATTCAGTACTTC
>TRBJ2-1|TRBV19|TRBD1|few
CASSGQGGYNEQFF
TGTGCCAGTAGCGGACAGGGCGGCTACAATGAGCAGTTCTTC
>TRBJ2-1|TRBV5-1|NA|few
CASSLVVSDEQFF
TGCGCCAGCAGCTTGGTAGTTAGCGATGAGCAGTTCTTC
>TRBJ2-1|TRBV30|TRBD1|NA
CAWSGQTGVYNEQFF
TGTGCCTGGAGTGGGCAGACAGGGGTTTACAATGAGCAGTTCTTC
>TRBJ2-2|TRBV7-2|NA|NA
CASRGLGGELFF
TGTGCCAGCAGGGGTTTGGGGGGGGAGCTGTTTTTT
>TRBJ2-1|TRBV7-8|NA|NA
CASSLAMRGHEQFF
TGTGCCAGCAGCTTAGCTATGAGGGGACATGAGCAGTTCTTC
>TRBJ2-1|TRBV7-3|TRBD2|few
CASSSLPGLADNEQFF
TGTGCCAGCAGCTCGCTTCCGGGACTAGCGGACAATGAGCAGTTCTTC